A selection of T cell receptor beta chains follows, all from one sample in a study of radiation and T cells in renal cell carcinoma. This table comes from immunoSEQ multiplex PCR, and its TCRdb copy is limited to in-frame clones, with some not included. This sample has 110,000 to 150,000 clones, with 75% to 90% found just once. The sequencing used blood, collected from a patient whose treatment included radiotherapy and nephrectomy. These receptors were obtained from a woman aged 45-60 years with renal cell carcinoma. Each CDR3 is given with its conserved first and last residue. A D gene is named only where the DNA matches it firmly. Clone size is stated in some rows and not others, as once, few, many or a class when expanded.

V	J	D	size	DNA	CDR3
TRBV4-3	TRBJ1-4	TRBD1	-	TGCGCCAGCAGCCAAGGGGACAGGACTAATGAAAAACTGTTTTTT	CASSQGDRTNEKLFF
TRBV15	TRBJ1-4	-	-	TGTGCCACCAGCAAAGGGGGGCATGAAAAACTGTTTTTT	CATSKGGHEKLFF
TRBV27	TRBJ2-1	-	-	TGTGCCAGCAGTTCCTCCTTCGACCCCAATGAGCAGTTCTTC	CASSSSFDPNEQFF
TRBV30	TRBJ2-6	TRBD1	-	TGTGCCTGGAGTAATGGACAGGGCTGGGGAGGGGCCAACGTCCTGACTTTC	CAWSNGQGWGGANVLTF
TRBV5-5	TRBJ1-1	TRBD1	once	TGTGCCAGCAGCCTCGGGACAGGGAGGGTCACTGAAGCTTTCTTT	CASSLGTGRVTEAFF
TRBV7-7	TRBJ2-2	-	-	TGTGCCAGCAGCTTTGGGCGACCGAACACCGGGGAGCTGTTTTTT	CASSFGRPNTGELFF
TRBV25-1	TRBJ2-5	-	once	TGTGCCAGCAGTGAAACGGGCCCTGGGGAGACCCAGTACTTC	CASSETGPGETQYF
TRBV10-1	TRBJ2-2	-	-	TGCGCCAGCAGTGAGTCGAGACCCCTAATGGCCGGGGAGCTGTTTTTT	CASSESRPLMAGELFF
TRBV25-1	TRBJ1-5	-	-	TGTGCCAGCAGTGAATCAGGTAGGGGCAGCAATCAGCCCCAGCATTTT	CASSESGRGSNQPQHF
TRBV7-2	TRBJ2-2	TRBD2	-	TGTGCCAGCAGCGTTCTAGCGGGAGGAACCGGGGAGCTGTTTTTT	CASSVLAGGTGELFF
TRBV2	TRBJ2-5	TRBD2	-	TGTGCCAGCAGTGGGACTAGCGGGGGCCAAGAGACCCAGTACTTC	CASSGTSGGQETQYF
TRBV9	TRBJ1-1	-	-	TGTGCCAGCAGCGGGGGGGACACTGAAGCTTTCTTT	CASSGGDTEAFF
TRBV15	TRBJ1-5	TRBD1	-	TGTGCCACGGCGGGACAGACAAATCAGCCCCAGCATTTT	CATAGQTNQPQHF
TRBV7-2	TRBJ1-6	-	-	TGTGCCAGCAGCTTCTCACGAAATTCACCCCTCCACTTT	CASSFSRNSPLHF
TRBV7-2	TRBJ1-4	-	-	TGTGCCAGCAGCTTAAGTGGGGGCTCTAATGAAAAACTGTTTTTT	CASSLSGGSNEKLFF
TRBV4-1	TRBJ2-5	TRBD2	-	TGCGCCAGCAGCTGGGGTCGGGGGGTTCGGGAGACCCAGTACTTC	CASSWGRGVRETQYF
TRBV2	TRBJ1-5	-	-	TGTGCCAGCAGGTATCCCTCTGGGGGTCAGCCCCAGCATTTT	CASRYPSGGQPQHF
TRBV27	TRBJ1-5	-	-	TGTGCCAGCAGTTTCGGAAGGGGGGCTCAGCCCCAGCATTTT	CASSFGRGAQPQHF
TRBV5-4	TRBJ1-1	-	-	TGTGCCAGCATCACTGGACGGGGAACAGGTGAAGCTTTCTTT	CASITGRGTGEAFF
TRBV2	TRBJ1-2	TRBD1	-	TGTGCCAGCAGACCGACAGGGGCTCGAGGCTACACCTTC	CASRPTGARGYTF
TRBV6-5	TRBJ1-1	-	-	TGTGCCAGCAGGGACCCTGTGGCTGAAGCTTTCTTT	CASRDPVAEAFF
TRBV5-1	TRBJ2-7	TRBD1	-	TGCGCCAGCAGCTTGGGAGTGACAGGGATTTACGAGCAGTACTTC	CASSLGVTGIYEQYF
TRBV29-1	TRBJ1-4	-	-	TGCAGCGTTCTAGGGGGGGATAATGAAAAACTGTTTTTT	CSVLGGDNEKLFF
TRBV7-6	TRBJ2-7	-	-	TGTGCCAGCGCTGACAGGTTGGGTCCGGATGAGCAGTACTTC	CASADRLGPDEQYF
TRBV5-1	TRBJ1-6	-	-	TGCGCCAGCAGCTTGGCGGACACCAGCTCCTATAATTCACCCCTCCACTTT	CASSLADTSSYNSPLHF
TRBV5-6	TRBJ1-2	TRBD1	-	TGTGCCAGCAGCCCAGGACAGGCCTACTATGGCTACACCTTC	CASSPGQAYYGYTF
TRBV5-1	TRBJ2-3	TRBD2	-	TGCGCCAGCAGCTGGAGCGGGGTTGGGACAGATACGCAGTATTTT	CASSWSGVGTDTQYF